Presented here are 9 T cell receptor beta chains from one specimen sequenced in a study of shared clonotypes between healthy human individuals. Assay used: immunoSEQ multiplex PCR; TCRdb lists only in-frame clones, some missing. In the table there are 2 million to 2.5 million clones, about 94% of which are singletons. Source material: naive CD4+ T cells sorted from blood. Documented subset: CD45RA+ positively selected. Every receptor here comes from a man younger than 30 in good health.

DNA of the CDR3: TGCGCCAGCAGCCCGGCGGGGGACAGGGTGAATGAGCAGTTCTTC. It specifies CASSPAGDRVNEQFF. This chain links TRBV5-1 with TRBJ2-1; 9 bases are a match to TRBD1. The germline CDR1 and CDR2 sequences are SGHRS and YFSETQ. Trimming at V came to 4 bases and at J to 7 bases, leaving 9 bases not matched to a gene. This CDR3 is built from 15 residues.

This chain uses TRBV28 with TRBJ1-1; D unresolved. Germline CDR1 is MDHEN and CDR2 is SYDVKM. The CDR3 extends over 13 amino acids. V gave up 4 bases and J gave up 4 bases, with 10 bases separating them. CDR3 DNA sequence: TGTGCCAGCAGTTCAATTGGTGGCACTGAAGCTTTCTTT. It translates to CASSSIGGTEAFF.

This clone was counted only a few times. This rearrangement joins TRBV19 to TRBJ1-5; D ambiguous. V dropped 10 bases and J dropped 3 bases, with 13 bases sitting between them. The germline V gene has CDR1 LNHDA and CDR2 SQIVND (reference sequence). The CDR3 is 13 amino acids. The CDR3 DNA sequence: TGTGCCATTTCGGACGGCGTCAATCAGCCCCAGCATTTT. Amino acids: CAISDGVNQPQHF. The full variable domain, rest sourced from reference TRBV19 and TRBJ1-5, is DGGITQSPKYLFRKEGQNVTLSCEQNLNHDAMYWYRQDPGQGLRLIYYSQIVNDFQKGDIAEGYSVSREKKESFPLTVTSAQKNPTAFYLCAISDGVNQPQHFGDGTRLSIL.

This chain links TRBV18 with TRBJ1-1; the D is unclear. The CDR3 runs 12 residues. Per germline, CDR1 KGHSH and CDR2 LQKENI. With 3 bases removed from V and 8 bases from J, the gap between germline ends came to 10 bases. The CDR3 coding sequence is TGTGCCAGCTCACCCACCGAGGGCGAAGCTTTCTTT. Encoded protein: CASSPTEGEAFF.

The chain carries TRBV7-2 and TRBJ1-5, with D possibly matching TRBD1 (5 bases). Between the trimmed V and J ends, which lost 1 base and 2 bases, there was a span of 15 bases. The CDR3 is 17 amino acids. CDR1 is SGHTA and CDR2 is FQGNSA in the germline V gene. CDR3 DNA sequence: TGTGCCAGCAGCTTAGGTCAGGGATGGGGCGGCAATCAGCCCCAGCATTTT. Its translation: CASSLGQGWGGNQPQHF.

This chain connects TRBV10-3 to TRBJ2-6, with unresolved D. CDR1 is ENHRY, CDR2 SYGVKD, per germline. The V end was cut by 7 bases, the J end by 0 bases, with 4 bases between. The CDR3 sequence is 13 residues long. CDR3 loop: CAIMGSGANVLTF. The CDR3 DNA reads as TGTGCCATCATGGGCTCTGGGGCCAACGTCCTGACTTTC.

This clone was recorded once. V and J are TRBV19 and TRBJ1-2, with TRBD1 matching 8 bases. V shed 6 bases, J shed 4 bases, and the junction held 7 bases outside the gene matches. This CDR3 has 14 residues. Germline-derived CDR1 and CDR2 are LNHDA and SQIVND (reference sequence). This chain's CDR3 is CASRRTGTGYGYTF. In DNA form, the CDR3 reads TGTGCCAGTAGAAGAACCGGGACAGGCTATGGCTACACCTTC.

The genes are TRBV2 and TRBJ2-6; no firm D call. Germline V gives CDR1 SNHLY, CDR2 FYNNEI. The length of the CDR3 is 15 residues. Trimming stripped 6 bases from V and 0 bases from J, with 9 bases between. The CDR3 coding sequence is TGTGCCAGCAGCACCACAGACTCTGGGGCCAACGTCCTGACTTTC. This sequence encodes CASSTTDSGANVLTF.

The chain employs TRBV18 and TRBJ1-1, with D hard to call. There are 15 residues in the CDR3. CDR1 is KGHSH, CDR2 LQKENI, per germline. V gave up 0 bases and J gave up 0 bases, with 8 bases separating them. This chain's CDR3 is CASSPPKGMNTEAFF. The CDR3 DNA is TGTGCCAGCTCACCACCTAAAGGGATGAACACTGAAGCTTTCTTT. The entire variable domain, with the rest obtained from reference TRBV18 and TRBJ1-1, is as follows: NAGVMQNPRHLVRRRGQEARLRCSPMKGHSHVYWYRQLPEEGLKFMVYLQKENIIDESGMPKERFSAEFPKEGPSILRIQQVVRGDSAAYFCASSPPKGMNTEAFFGQGTRLTVV.